This is a list of T cell receptor beta chains from one sample in a study of T cell repertoires in cytomegalovirus infection. MiXCR, run by TCRdb on the reads, gives a single entry per CDR3 protein. The sample shows 45,000 to 55,000 distinct CDR3 sequences, about a fifth of them seen only once. Antigens for these TCRs are unknown. This sample comprised CD8+ T cells from cultured PBMCs, obtained from culture after CMV antigen stimulation. These TCRs come from a human donor in good health (CMV status not recorded). Some clones in this sample may be carry-over from other donors' samples. The CDR3 runs from the conserved cysteine through the conserved F or W. Each record gives: V gene, J gene, CDR3 protein.

>TRBV12-5|TRBJ2-1
CASGLEGLTPNEQFF
>TRBV7-9|TRBJ2-5
CASWVPGQMKETQYF
>TRBV9|TRBJ1-1
CASSETANTEAFF
>TRBV4-1|TRBJ2-2
CASSPGLAGTGELFF
>TRBV7-6|TRBJ2-7
CASSSGQGGEQYF
>TRBV7-9|TRBJ1-2
CASSLVGAIYGYTF
>TRBV7-8|TRBJ2-1
CASSPGQTNNEQFF
>TRBV18|TRBJ2-5
CASSLRRGGRETQYF
>TRBV29-1|TRBJ2-5
CSVVVSQETQYF
>TRBV28|TRBJ1-1
CASILNTEAFF
>TRBV7-6|TRBJ2-5
CASSSLGHLYRTAEGTQYF
>TRBV7-9|TRBJ2-1
CASSLLETGSYNEQFF